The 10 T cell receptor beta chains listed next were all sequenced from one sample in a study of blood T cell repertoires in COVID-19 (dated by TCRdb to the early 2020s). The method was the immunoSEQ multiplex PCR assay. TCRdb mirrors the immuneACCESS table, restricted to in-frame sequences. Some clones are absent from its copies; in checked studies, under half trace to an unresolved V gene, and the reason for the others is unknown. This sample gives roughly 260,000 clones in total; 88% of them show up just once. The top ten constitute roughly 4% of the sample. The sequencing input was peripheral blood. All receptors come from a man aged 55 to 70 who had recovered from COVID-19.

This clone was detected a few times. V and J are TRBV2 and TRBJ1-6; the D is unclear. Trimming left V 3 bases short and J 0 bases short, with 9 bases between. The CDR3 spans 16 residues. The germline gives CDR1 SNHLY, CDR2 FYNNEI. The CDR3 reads CASSDLESSYNSPLHF. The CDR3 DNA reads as TGTGCCAGCAGTGATTTGGAGAGCTCCTATAATTCACCCCTCCACTTT.

In DNA, the CDR3 is TGTGCCAGCAGCGGCGACGGGAACTATGGCTACACCTTC. Translating gives CASSGDGNYGYTF. The chain uses TRBV2 and TRBJ1-2; D unclear. Trimming pared 6 bases from V and 2 bases from J, leaving 10 bases between. The CDR3 is made up of 13 amino acids. CDR1 is SNHLY, CDR2 FYNNEI, per germline.

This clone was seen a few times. This CDR3 reads CASSYNRDTDTQYF. The CDR3 region has the DNA TGTGCCAGCAGTTACAACAGGGACACAGATACGCAGTATTTT. The chain joins TRBV6-5 to TRBJ2-3, with D possibly TRBD1 on 6 matching bases. Germline V gives CDR1 MNHEY, CDR2 SVGAGI. V dropped 2 bases and J dropped 2 bases, with 8 bases sitting between them. This CDR3 contains 14 residues.

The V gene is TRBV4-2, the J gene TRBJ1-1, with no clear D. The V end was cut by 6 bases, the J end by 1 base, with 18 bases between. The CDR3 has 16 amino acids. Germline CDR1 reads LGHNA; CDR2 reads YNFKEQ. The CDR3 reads CASSPGGFEANTEAFF. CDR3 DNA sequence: TGTGCCAGCAGTCCTGGAGGGTTTGAGGCGAACACTGAAGCTTTCTTT.

The CDR3 nucleotides are TGTGCCAGCAGCCGTAGTACTAGCGGAAGCGAGCAGTTCTTC. Translating gives CASSRSTSGSEQFF. The chain couples TRBV3-1 (or the pseudogene TRBV3-2) to TRBJ2-1; 8 bases fit TRBD2. CDR1 and CDR2 (germline): LGHDT, YNNKEL (reference sequence). J was trimmed by 10 bases and V by 4 bases; bases with no gene match: 9. The CDR3 loop spans 14 amino acids.

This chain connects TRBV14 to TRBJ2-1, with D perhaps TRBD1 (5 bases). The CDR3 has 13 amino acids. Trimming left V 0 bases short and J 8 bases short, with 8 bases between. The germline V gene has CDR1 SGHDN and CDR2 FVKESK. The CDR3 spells CASSQEGRDEQFF. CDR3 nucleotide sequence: TGTGCCAGCAGCCAAGAGGGGCGTGATGAGCAGTTCTTC.

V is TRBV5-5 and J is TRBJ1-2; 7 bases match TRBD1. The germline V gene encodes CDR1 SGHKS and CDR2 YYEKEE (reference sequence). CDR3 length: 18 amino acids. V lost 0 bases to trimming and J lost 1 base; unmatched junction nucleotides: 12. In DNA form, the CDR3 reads TGTGCCAGCAGCTTGGTGACCCCCGGGACAGCCCTTAACTATGGCTACACCTTC. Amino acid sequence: CASSLVTPGTALNYGYTF.

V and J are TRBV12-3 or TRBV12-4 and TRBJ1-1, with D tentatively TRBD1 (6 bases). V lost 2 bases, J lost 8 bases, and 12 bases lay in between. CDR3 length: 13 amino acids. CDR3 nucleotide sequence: TGTGCCAGCAGTTTATGGGGGCTCGGGGAAGCTTTCTTT. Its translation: CASSLWGLGEAFF.

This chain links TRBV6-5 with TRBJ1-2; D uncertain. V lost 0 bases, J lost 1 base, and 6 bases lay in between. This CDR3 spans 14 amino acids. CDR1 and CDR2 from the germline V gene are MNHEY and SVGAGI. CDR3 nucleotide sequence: TGTGCCAGCAGTTACTCACAGCTTAACTATGGCTACACCTTC. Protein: CASSYSQLNYGYTF.

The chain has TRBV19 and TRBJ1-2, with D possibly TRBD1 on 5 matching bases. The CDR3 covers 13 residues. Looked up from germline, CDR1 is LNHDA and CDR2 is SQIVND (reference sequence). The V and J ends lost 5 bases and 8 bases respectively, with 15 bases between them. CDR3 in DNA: TGTGCCAGTAGTGATCGGGGGATTTACGGCTACACCTTC. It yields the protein CASSDRGIYGYTF.